This TCR beta chain derives from a study of blood T cell repertoires in COVID-19. For the study at large: Both acute and convalescent COVID-19 samples were obtained from the United States, Italy and Spain. PBMCs, B-cell-depleted T cells, or T cells provided the cDNA or gDNA that made up the material.

In the original workflow: Reference gene primer amplification gave nucleated cell count estimates. Assay: immunoSEQ multiplex PCR; the TCRdb copy retains only in-frame clones and omits some. That table is the source of V, J and clone size, and D and trimming were worked out from the DNA. Of 150,000 to 200,000 clones in the sample, approximately 80% are singletons; the top ten hold about 10%. Patients of the Seattle cohort, enrolled during active infection, were followed longitudinally. In germline, CDR1 is MNHEY, CDR2 SVGAGI. This CDR3 comprises 14 residues. Losses at the gene ends were 6 bases for V and 7 bases for J; bases not matched to a gene: 11.

The sequenced sample was peripheral blood. This receptor was obtained from a woman between 40 and 55 years old with COVID-19, enrolled during active disease. This chain joins TRBV6-5 and TRBJ1-2, with 7 bases aligning to TRBD1. The CDR3 loop is CASSFTDRAGGYTF. DNA of the CDR3: TGTGCCAGCAGCTTTACCGACAGGGCTGGTGGCTACACCTTC.